This T cell receptor beta chain was identified in a study of T cell changes during pregnancy in multiple sclerosis. In germline, CDR1 is SEHNR, CDR2 FQNEAQ (reference sequence). The length of the CDR3 is 16 residues. The V gene lost 5 bases and the J gene lost 4 bases, with 17 bases spanning the gap. Clones were sequenced by immunoSEQ multiplex PCR, and TCRdb holds only the in-frame ones, with some missing. The repertoire holds around 55,000 clones, with 90% as singletons. Sequenced material: CD4+ T cells from peripheral blood mononuclear cells, taken in the first trimester of pregnancy. This sequence was found in a female donor with multiple sclerosis, enrolled in a pregnancy study. The rearrangement uses TRBV7-9 and TRBJ1-4; possible D gene TRBD1, 6 bases. This CDR3 is CASSRRGGLGNEKLFF. DNA for the CDR3: TGTGCCAGCAGCCGGCGGGGGGGGCTGGGTAATGAAAAACTGTTTTTT.